A selection of T cell receptor beta chains follows, all from one sample in a study of T cells in Graves' hyperthyroidism and ophthalmopathy. Each CDR3 protein is one row after TCRdb ran MiXCR on the multiplex PCR reads. The repertoire consists of approximately 600,000 distinct CDR3 sequences, with approximately 15% occurring once and the leading ten covering roughly 7%. The specimen was blood. All receptors derive from a woman between 18 and 30 years old with Graves' ophthalmopathy. The CDR3 runs from the conserved cysteine through the conserved F or W. Fields, in order: J gene, D gene, CDR3 length, V gene, clone size, CDR3 DNA, CDR3 protein. A D gene is named only where the DNA matches it firmly. Some rows have no size entry. The others give once, few or many, or a class for an expanded clone.

J gene: TRBJ1-2; D gene: .; CDR3 length: 13; V gene: TRBV10-3; clone size: many; CDR3 DNA: TGTGCCATCAGACAACAGGAGATCTATGGCTACACCTTC; CDR3 protein: CAIRQQEIYGYTF
J gene: TRBJ2-5; D gene: .; CDR3 length: 15; V gene: TRBV15; clone size: .; CDR3 DNA: TGTGCCACCAGCGAAGATAAGAGCGGCTCGTGGACCCAGTACTTC; CDR3 protein: CATSEDKSGSWTQYF
J gene: TRBJ2-1; D gene: TRBD2; CDR3 length: 17; V gene: TRBV7-3; clone size: many; CDR3 DNA: TGTGCCAGCAGCTCTGCCACGGGACTAGCGGGTCACAATGAGCAGTTCTTC; CDR3 protein: CASSSATGLAGHNEQFF
J gene: TRBJ2-2; D gene: .; CDR3 length: 15; V gene: TRBV6-1; clone size: many; CDR3 DNA: TGTGCCAGCAGTGAAGTGTTAGCTTGGGCCGGGGAGCTGTTTTTT; CDR3 protein: CASSEVLAWAGELFF
J gene: TRBJ2-5; D gene: .; CDR3 length: 14; V gene: TRBV18; clone size: many; CDR3 DNA: TGTGCCAGCTCACCACCGTTCGACGGGGAGACCCAGTACTTC; CDR3 protein: CASSPPFDGETQYF
J gene: TRBJ2-7; D gene: .; CDR3 length: 15; V gene: TRBV28; clone size: many; CDR3 DNA: TGTGCCAGCAGTGGGTTCGAGTGGGATCGACACGAGCAGTACTTC; CDR3 protein: CASSGFEWDRHEQYF
J gene: TRBJ2-3; D gene: TRBD2; CDR3 length: 14; V gene: TRBV2; clone size: .; CDR3 DNA: TGTGCCAGCAGTCGCGGGACTAGCGGGGATACGCAGTATTTT; CDR3 protein: CASSRGTSGDTQYF
J gene: TRBJ2-1; D gene: .; CDR3 length: 10; V gene: TRBV20-1; clone size: few; CDR3 DNA: TGCAGTGCGGCGTACAATGAGCAGTTCTTC; CDR3 protein: CSAAYNEQFF
J gene: TRBJ2-7; D gene: TRBD1; CDR3 length: 12; V gene: TRBV29-1; clone size: .; CDR3 DNA: TGCAGCGGTGGACAGGGTAGATACGAGCAGTACTTC; CDR3 protein: CSGGQGRYEQYF
J gene: TRBJ2-1; D gene: TRBD1; CDR3 length: 15; V gene: TRBV30; clone size: many; CDR3 DNA: TGTGCCTGGATCGCGACAGGGTCGTATTACAATGAGCAGTTCTTC; CDR3 protein: CAWIATGSYYNEQFF
J gene: TRBJ2-7; D gene: TRBD2; CDR3 length: 18; V gene: TRBV12-5; clone size: many; CDR3 DNA: TGTGCTAGTGGTTTGACAGGGACTAGCGGGAGACCTATATACGAGCAGTACTTC; CDR3 protein: CASGLTGTSGRPIYEQYF
J gene: TRBJ2-7; D gene: TRBD1; CDR3 length: 13; V gene: TRBV2; clone size: many; CDR3 DNA: TGTGCCAGCAGTCGACAGGGGGCGGACGAGCAGTACTTC; CDR3 protein: CASSRQGADEQYF
J gene: TRBJ2-1; D gene: .; CDR3 length: 12; V gene: TRBV27; clone size: many; CDR3 DNA: TGTGCCAGCAGTTTAAACTTCAATGAGCAGTTCTTC; CDR3 protein: CASSLNFNEQFF
J gene: TRBJ1-5; D gene: .; CDR3 length: 15; V gene: TRBV5-1; clone size: many; CDR3 DNA: TGCGCCAGCAGCTTGGAGCGTGCCAGCAATCAGCCCCAGCATTTT; CDR3 protein: CASSLERASNQPQHF
J gene: TRBJ1-5; D gene: .; CDR3 length: 14; V gene: TRBV2; clone size: many; CDR3 DNA: TGTGCCAGCAGTGTTGGGGAACAGGGTCAGCCCCAGCATTTT; CDR3 protein: CASSVGEQGQPQHF
J gene: TRBJ1-3; D gene: TRBD1; CDR3 length: 18; V gene: TRBV11-2; clone size: .; CDR3 DNA: TGTGCCAGCAACCGATTGTCGCGACAGGGTCAGTCAGGAAACACCATATATTTT; CDR3 protein: CASNRLSRQGQSGNTIYF
J gene: TRBJ2-1; D gene: TRBD2; CDR3 length: 16; V gene: TRBV5-4; clone size: many; CDR3 DNA: TGTGCCAGCAGTTACCCGTCCGGGACTAGAGCTTATGAGCAGTTCTTC; CDR3 protein: CASSYPSGTRAYEQFF
J gene: TRBJ2-4; D gene: TRBD1; CDR3 length: 14; V gene: TRBV12-3/TRBV12-4; clone size: many; CDR3 DNA: TGTGCCAGCAGCCGTCTGACAGGGCGAAACATTCAGTACTTC; CDR3 protein: CASSRLTGRNIQYF
J gene: TRBJ1-5; D gene: .; CDR3 length: 14; V gene: TRBV9; clone size: .; CDR3 DNA: TGTGCCAGCAGCATACAGGGAGTAGGGCAGCCCCAGCATTTT; CDR3 protein: CASSIQGVGQPQHF
J gene: TRBJ1-5; D gene: .; CDR3 length: 15; V gene: TRBV4-2; clone size: many; CDR3 DNA: TGTGCCAGCAGCCAAGGGAGGGGCGAGAATCAGCCCCAGCATTTT; CDR3 protein: CASSQGRGENQPQHF
J gene: TRBJ2-7; D gene: .; CDR3 length: 14; V gene: TRBV15; clone size: .; CDR3 DNA: TGTGCCACCAGCAGAGTAGGGGGGCAGCTCAAGCAGTACTTC; CDR3 protein: CATSRVGGQLKQYF
J gene: TRBJ1-2; D gene: .; CDR3 length: 13; V gene: TRBV9; clone size: many; CDR3 DNA: TGTGCCAGCAGCGTAGTAGGGACGAATGGCTACACCTTC; CDR3 protein: CASSVVGTNGYTF
J gene: TRBJ1-1; D gene: .; CDR3 length: 13; V gene: TRBV18; clone size: many; CDR3 DNA: TGTGCCAGCTCTACGGGGGAGGACACTGAAGCTTTCTTT; CDR3 protein: CASSTGEDTEAFF
J gene: TRBJ1-2; D gene: .; CDR3 length: 14; V gene: TRBV7-2; clone size: few; CDR3 DNA: TGTGCCAGCAGCTCCTTTTCGAGCAGCTATGGCTACACCTTC; CDR3 protein: CASSSFSSSYGYTF
J gene: TRBJ2-3; D gene: TRBD2; CDR3 length: 17; V gene: TRBV5-6; clone size: .; CDR3 DNA: TGTGCCAGCAGCTTGGAACTAGCGGGAGGGCCGTCAGATACGCAGTATTTT; CDR3 protein: CASSLELAGGPSDTQYF
J gene: TRBJ2-5; D gene: TRBD2; CDR3 length: 17; V gene: TRBV20-1; clone size: few; CDR3 DNA: TGCAGTGCCACCCCCGGGTTAGCGGGAGGGCTGGGGGAGACCCAGTACTTC; CDR3 protein: CSATPGLAGGLGETQYF
J gene: TRBJ1-5; D gene: TRBD1; CDR3 length: 20; V gene: TRBV15; clone size: few; CDR3 DNA: TGTGCCACCAGCAGAGGTCTAGTCGGGACAGGGGTTAGGAGCAATCAGCCCCAGCATTTT; CDR3 protein: CATSRGLVGTGVRSNQPQHF
J gene: TRBJ2-1; D gene: .; CDR3 length: 15; V gene: TRBV28; clone size: many; CDR3 DNA: TGTGCCAGCAGCGATACAGGGCGCCGGCACCGTGAGCAGTTCTTC; CDR3 protein: CASSDTGRRHREQFF
J gene: TRBJ2-7; D gene: TRBD2; CDR3 length: 18; V gene: TRBV27; clone size: .; CDR3 DNA: TGTGCCAGCAGTTTGATGGGAGGACTAGCGGGAGGGTCCTACGAGCAGTACTTC; CDR3 protein: CASSLMGGLAGGSYEQYF
J gene: TRBJ2-1; D gene: .; CDR3 length: 13; V gene: TRBV6-5; clone size: many; CDR3 DNA: TGTGCCAGCAGTTACTCCCAGGGTTATGAGCAGTTCTTC; CDR3 protein: CASSYSQGYEQFF
J gene: TRBJ1-2; D gene: .; CDR3 length: 14; V gene: TRBV24-1; clone size: many; CDR3 DNA: TGTGCCACCAGTGATCCGACGAGGGGAACTGGCTACACCTTC; CDR3 protein: CATSDPTRGTGYTF
J gene: TRBJ1-1; D gene: TRBD1; CDR3 length: 13; V gene: TRBV20-1; clone size: .; CDR3 DNA: TGCAGCGCATCAGGACAGGGCGGAGCGGAAGCTTTCTTT; CDR3 protein: CSASGQGGAEAFF
J gene: TRBJ1-3; D gene: .; CDR3 length: 15; V gene: TRBV28; clone size: .; CDR3 DNA: TGTGCCAGCAGTCTCGACAGCCTCTCGGGAAACACCATATATTTT; CDR3 protein: CASSLDSLSGNTIYF
J gene: TRBJ2-3; D gene: TRBD2; CDR3 length: 13; V gene: TRBV24-1; clone size: few; CDR3 DNA: TGTGCCACCACGGGACTAGAAGAAGATACGCAGTATTTT; CDR3 protein: CATTGLEEDTQYF
J gene: TRBJ1-1; D gene: TRBD1; CDR3 length: 14; V gene: TRBV20-1; clone size: many; CDR3 DNA: TGCAGTGCTGAGAGACAGGGGGAGAGCACTGAAGCTTTCTTT; CDR3 protein: CSAERQGESTEAFF
J gene: TRBJ1-2; D gene: .; CDR3 length: 14; V gene: TRBV7-9; clone size: .; CDR3 DNA: TGTGCCAGCAGCTTATATCAGGGCTCGGATGGCTACACCTTC; CDR3 protein: CASSLYQGSDGYTF
J gene: TRBJ1-4; D gene: TRBD1; CDR3 length: 17; V gene: TRBV12-3/TRBV12-4; clone size: many; CDR3 DNA: TGTGCCAGCAGTCCTAGCCCCTCGACAGGGCCGAGCGGAAAACTGTTTTTT; CDR3 protein: CASSPSPSTGPSGKLFF
J gene: TRBJ1-5; D gene: .; CDR3 length: 15; V gene: TRBV12-3/TRBV12-4; clone size: many; CDR3 DNA: TGTGCCAGCGCGACACTGGGGCACCTCAATCAGCCCCAGCATTTT; CDR3 protein: CASATLGHLNQPQHF
J gene: TRBJ2-2; D gene: .; CDR3 length: 12; V gene: TRBV5-6; clone size: many; CDR3 DNA: TGTGCCAGCAGCTTGCAGACCGGGGAGCTGTTTTTT; CDR3 protein: CASSLQTGELFF
J gene: TRBJ2-2; D gene: TRBD2; CDR3 length: 16; V gene: TRBV6-2/TRBV6-3; clone size: .; CDR3 DNA: TGTGCCAGCAGTTACGTTGGGACTAGCTCCACCGGGGAGCTGTTTTTT; CDR3 protein: CASSYVGTSSTGELFF
J gene: TRBJ2-1; D gene: .; CDR3 length: 16; V gene: TRBV29-1; clone size: .; CDR3 DNA: TGCAGCGCCCCCCGGGGATGGGTGAGCTCCTACAATGAGCAGTTCTTC; CDR3 protein: CSAPRGWVSSYNEQFF
J gene: TRBJ1-2; D gene: TRBD1; CDR3 length: 14; V gene: TRBV6-1; clone size: many; CDR3 DNA: TGTGCCAGCAGTTGGGACAGCACTAACTATGGCTACACCTTC; CDR3 protein: CASSWDSTNYGYTF
J gene: TRBJ2-5; D gene: .; CDR3 length: 11; V gene: TRBV24-1; clone size: many; CDR3 DNA: TGTGCCACCAGTGAAAAAGAGACCCAGTACTTC; CDR3 protein: CATSEKETQYF
J gene: TRBJ2-1; D gene: TRBD2; CDR3 length: 17; V gene: TRBV18; clone size: few; CDR3 DNA: TGTGCCAGCTCACCACCGTCTTTACTAGCGGGAGTGAATGAGCAGTTCTTC; CDR3 protein: CASSPPSLLAGVNEQFF
J gene: TRBJ2-1; D gene: TRBD1; CDR3 length: 16; V gene: TRBV11-2; clone size: many; CDR3 DNA: TGTGCCAGCAGCTTAGCCGGGACAGCCAGACCCGATGAGCAGTTCTTC; CDR3 protein: CASSLAGTARPDEQFF
J gene: TRBJ1-1; D gene: .; CDR3 length: 16; V gene: TRBV3-1; clone size: many; CDR3 DNA: TGTGCCAGCAGCCAAGATCCTAGGTTAAGAGGATATGAAGCTTTCTTT; CDR3 protein: CASSQDPRLRGYEAFF
J gene: TRBJ2-3; D gene: TRBD1; CDR3 length: 12; V gene: TRBV20-1; clone size: few; CDR3 DNA: TGCAGTGGGGCAGGGGGAATAGATACGCAGTATTTT; CDR3 protein: CSGAGGIDTQYF
J gene: TRBJ1-5; D gene: .; CDR3 length: 15; V gene: TRBV12-3/TRBV12-4; clone size: many; CDR3 DNA: TGTGCCAGCAGTTTTCAGGGCATCGGCAATCAGCCCCAGCATTTT; CDR3 protein: CASSFQGIGNQPQHF
J gene: TRBJ1-2; D gene: .; CDR3 length: 15; V gene: TRBV7-9; clone size: few; CDR3 DNA: TGTGCCAGCAGCCGATACTCACAGGGAGACTATGGCTACACCTTC; CDR3 protein: CASSRYSQGDYGYTF